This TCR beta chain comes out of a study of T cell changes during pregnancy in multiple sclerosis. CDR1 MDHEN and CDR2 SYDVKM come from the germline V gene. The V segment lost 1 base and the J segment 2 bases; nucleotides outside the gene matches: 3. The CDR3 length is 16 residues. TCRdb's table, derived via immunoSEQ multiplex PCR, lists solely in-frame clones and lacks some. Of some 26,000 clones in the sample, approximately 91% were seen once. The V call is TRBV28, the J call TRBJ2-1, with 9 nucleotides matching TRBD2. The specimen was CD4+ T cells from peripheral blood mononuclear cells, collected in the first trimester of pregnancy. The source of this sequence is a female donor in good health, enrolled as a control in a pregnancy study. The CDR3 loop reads CASSLYAGGAYNEQFF. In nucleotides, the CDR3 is TGTGCCAGCAGTTTATACGCGGGGGGGGCCTACAATGAGCAGTTCTTC.